This T cell receptor beta chain was identified in a study of T cell responses to AZD1222 COVID-19 vaccine. Study results and caveats: As reported, nearly half of all spike-specific TCRs target variant regions that are unmutated. Donors were mostly white British, more females; clonal diversity possibly underestimated. Distributed over spike, vaccine-associated CD4 TCRs predominated at 160-218 and 743-854. Repertoire sampling was restricted to post-peak T cell response timepoints.

The data were produced by immunoSEQ multiplex PCR, yet TCRdb's version contains in-frame clones alone and is incomplete. The sample records some 140,000 clones, roughly 89% being singletons. Germline values: CDR1 MNHEY, CDR2 SVGAGI. This CDR3 region has 14 residues. J lost 0 bases, V lost 5 bases, and 3 bases had no gene match. With regard to this clone: Its antigen is unidentified.

This clonotype was obtained from an adult in good health. The sample here was peripheral blood, taken on day 0 of AZD1222 vaccination. The chain couples TRBV6-5 to TRBJ1-1; 7 bases agree with TRBD1. The CDR3 DNA is TGTGCCAGCAGTATGGGACAGATGAACACTGAAGCTTTCTTT. This encodes CASSMGQMNTEAFF.